These 31 T cell receptor beta chains were all obtained from the same sample, sequenced in a study of blood T cell repertoires in COVID-19. Assay: immunoSEQ multiplex PCR; the TCRdb copy retains only in-frame clones and omits some. The table includes approximately 34,000 clones, approximately 89% detected once. The specimen sequenced was peripheral blood. These receptors all stem from a human donor in a cohort sampled during active COVID-19.

The genes are TRBV30 and TRBJ1-6; a possible D gene is TRBD1 (5 bases). The germline V and J ends were trimmed by 4 bases and 0 bases, with 13 bases remaining between them. The CDR3 spans 16 residues. The germline CDR1 and CDR2 sequences are GTSNPN and SVGIG (reference sequence). The CDR3, as DNA: TGTGCCTGGACCCGGGGGGGGAGCTCCTATAATTCACCCCTCCACTTT. Translating gives CAWTRGGSSYNSPLHF.

Here the CDR3 reads CASSLNRGPSDEQFF. CDR3 DNA: TGTGCCAGCAGCTTAAACAGGGGGCCTAGTGATGAGCAGTTCTTC. V and J are TRBV7-8 and TRBJ2-1, with 9 bases lining up with TRBD1. J gave up 8 bases and V 2 bases, and 7 bases lay outside the gene matches. The CDR3 extends over 15 amino acids. The germline gives CDR1 SGHVS, CDR2 FQNEAQ.

The chain recombines TRBV2 with TRBJ1-6, with D possibly matching TRBD1 (6 bases). This CDR3 spans 15 amino acids. V lost 5 bases and J 6 bases, leaving 14 bases between the germline ends. The germline gives CDR1 SNHLY, CDR2 FYNNEI. CDR3 DNA: TGTGCCAGCAGTCCTTCGACAGGAGTTAATTCACCCCTCCACTTT. Its protein is CASSPSTGVNSPLHF.

This chain joins TRBV6-6 and TRBJ2-5; 7 nucleotides match TRBD1. CDR3 size: 14 residues. Germline CDR1 and CDR2: MNHNY and SVGAGI (reference sequence). Germline trimming cut 6 bases from V and 4 bases from J; bases unmatched to any gene: 8. CDR3 region: CASSNRQGGETQYF. The CDR3, as DNA: TGTGCCAGCAGCAATCGACAGGGCGGAGAGACCCAGTACTTC.

The chain recombines TRBV6-1 with TRBJ1-1; D uncertain. This CDR3 is 16 amino acids long. Trimming cost V 2 bases and J 3 bases, with 16 bases left between them. Germline assignment: CDR1 MNHNS and CDR2 SASEGT. This chain's CDR3 is CASSERVPGRDTEAFF. The CDR3 nucleotides are TGTGCCAGCAGTGAAAGGGTCCCCGGGCGGGACACTGAAGCTTTCTTT.

This clone occurred once. The gene calls are TRBV10-2 and TRBJ2-7, with D perhaps TRBD2 (6 bases). This CDR3 has 14 residues. The germline V gene has CDR1 WSHSY and CDR2 SAAADI. V gave up 6 bases and J gave up 3 bases, with 15 bases separating them. The CDR3 bases are TGCGCCAGCAGGAGGCGGGACTCCCGCTACGAGCAGTACTTC. Amino acids: CASRRRDSRYEQYF.

V gene TRBV28 combines with J gene TRBJ2-7; D is uncertain. Germline lookup yields CDR1 MDHEN and CDR2 SYDVKM. Trimming left V 5 bases short and J 1 base short, with 6 bases between. This CDR3 contains 12 residues. CDR3 region: CASSAQSYEQYF. The DNA for the CDR3 is TGTGCCAGCAGTGCTCAGTCCTACGAGCAGTACTTC.

This chain joins TRBV6-5 and TRBJ2-7, with 11 bases matching TRBD2. There are 15 residues in the CDR3. In germline, CDR1 is MNHEY, CDR2 SVGAGI. J was trimmed by 6 bases and V by 5 bases; bases with no gene match: 9. In DNA form, the CDR3 reads TGTGCCAGCAGTCATCGACTAGCGGGGCGCTCCGAGCAGTACTTC. Residues: CASSHRLAGRSEQYF.

CDR3 sequence: CAEQTLVYEQYF. CDR3 coding DNA: TGCGCCGAGCAGACACTCGTCTACGAGCAGTACTTC. This sequence joins TRBV5-1 and TRBJ2-7; D unclear. Looked up from germline, CDR1 is SGHRS and CDR2 is YFSETQ. V shed 10 bases and J shed 3 bases, with 14 bases lying between them. This CDR3 contains 12 residues.

This clone has only one observation. The rearrangement links TRBV6-5 to TRBJ2-3; D is perhaps TRBD2 (5 bases). Between the trimmed V and J ends, which lost 6 bases and 7 bases, there was a span of 8 bases. The CDR3 contains 11 residues. Germline V gene data show CDR1 as MNHEY and CDR2 as SVGAGI. CDR3 DNA sequence: TGTGCCAGCAGGGACTTGTATACGCAGTATTTT. Amino acids: CASRDLYTQYF.

In its sample, this clone was seen once. The genes are TRBV7-8 and TRBJ1-5, with TRBD1 identical over 7 bases. The CDR3 covers 14 residues. Germline CDR1 SGHVS, CDR2 FQNEAQ. V shed 5 bases and J 3 bases; nucleotides not matched to a gene: 4. The CDR3, as DNA: TGTGCCAGCAGCATCGGGACAGTCAATCAGCCCCAGCATTTT. The encoded protein is CASSIGTVNQPQHF.

The chain employs TRBV7-9 and TRBJ2-7; 7 nucleotides line up with TRBD1. V gave up 5 bases and J gave up 7 bases; unmatched junction bases: 14. Germline V lookup: CDR1 SEHNR, CDR2 FQNEAQ (reference sequence). This CDR3 comprises 15 residues. The CDR3 here is CASSTTTGSVVEQYF. In nucleotides, the CDR3 is TGTGCCAGCAGCACTACGACAGGGTCAGTAGTGGAGCAGTACTTC. The full variable domain, completed using reference TRBV7-9 and TRBJ2-7, is DTGVSQNPRHKITKRGQNVTFRCDPISEHNRLYWYRQTLGQGPEFLTYFQNEAQLEKSRLLSDRFSAERPKGSFSTLEIQRTEQGDSAMYLCASSTTTGSVVEQYFGPGTRLTVT.

This chain links TRBV5-1 with TRBJ2-7; D possibly corresponds to TRBD1 (5 bases). The germline gives CDR1 SGHRS, CDR2 YFSETQ. The CDR3 totals 16 residues. The germline V and J ends were trimmed by 0 bases and 0 bases, with 13 bases remaining between them. In DNA, the CDR3 is TGCGCCAGCAGCTTGGCTGAGACAGAGCCCTCCTACGAGCAGTACTTC. Encoded protein: CASSLAETEPSYEQYF.

The chain uses TRBV9 and TRBJ2-7; TRBD1 agrees at 8 bases. This CDR3 contains 12 residues. The germline V gene has CDR1 SGDLS and CDR2 YYNGEE. J lost 6 bases, V lost 4 bases, and 3 bases had no gene match. Written as DNA, the CDR3 is TGTGCCAGCAGCCCGACAGGGGTCGAGCAGTACTTC. Encoded protein: CASSPTGVEQYF. Drawing the rest from reference TRBV9 and TRBJ2-7, the complete variable domain is DSGVTQTPKHLITATGQRVTLRCSPRSGDLSVYWYQQSLDQGLQFLIQYYNGEERAKGNILERFSAQQFPDLHSELNLSSLELGDSALYFCASSPTGVEQYFGPGTRLTVT.

The chain carries TRBV7-8 and TRBJ2-3, with a possible D match to TRBD2 (6 bases). CDR3 length: 17 residues. Germline V gives CDR1 SGHVS, CDR2 FQNEAQ. V dropped 0 bases and J dropped 8 bases, with 21 bases sitting between them. CDR3 sequence reads: CASSLATGAAAGGTQYF. In nucleotides, the CDR3 is TGTGCCAGCAGCTTAGCAACGGGAGCGGCGGCTGGCGGTACGCAGTATTTT.

The chain carries TRBV7-2 and TRBJ2-5; 7 nucleotides line up with TRBD2. V lost 2 bases to trimming and J lost 4 bases; unmatched junction nucleotides: 4. CDR1 SGHTA and CDR2 FQGNSA come from the germline V gene. The CDR3 has 14 residues. Here the CDR3 reads CASSLKRGGETQYF. The CDR3 DNA sequence: TGTGCCAGCAGCTTAAAGCGGGGAGGAGAGACCCAGTACTTC. The full variable domain, rest sourced from reference TRBV7-2 and TRBJ2-5, is GAGVSQSPSNKVTEKGKDVELRCDPISGHTALYWYRQSLGQGLEFLIYFQGNSAPDKSGLPSDRFSAERTGGSVSTLTIQRTQQEDSAVYLCASSLKRGGETQYFGPGTRLLVL.

The chain recombines TRBV7-2 with TRBJ1-3; TRBD1 matches at 8 bases. CDR3 size: 16 residues. V dropped 3 bases and J dropped 1; count of bases not matched to a gene: 5. Per the germline V gene, CDR1 is SGHTA and CDR2 is FQGNSA. CDR3 protein: CASSFGRDRSGNTIYF. The CDR3 nucleotides read TGTGCCAGCAGCTTTGGGCGGGACAGGTCTGGAAACACCATATATTTT.

This clone was observed a single time. This rearrangement joins TRBV7-8 to TRBJ2-5; a weak D match, TRBD2 (5 bases). V was cut by 3 bases and J by 4 bases, with 15 bases left in between. Germline assignment: CDR1 SGHVS and CDR2 FQNEAQ. This CDR3 has 15 amino acids. In DNA form, the CDR3 reads TGTGCCAGCAGCTTGGGAGACCAGTCAGGAGAGACCCAGTACTTC. It is translated as CASSLGDQSGETQYF.

This clone was counted only a few times. CDR3 sequence: CAISHGEKGVTEAFF. The CDR3 DNA is TGTGCCATCAGTCACGGGGAAAAGGGGGTCACTGAAGCTTTCTTT. The chain combines TRBV10-3 with TRBJ1-1; weak D call: TRBD1 (6 bases). Trimming took 5 bases from V and 4 from J, leaving 17 bases between them. CDR1 and CDR2 (germline): ENHRY, SYGVKD. This CDR3 region has 15 residues.

The chain employs TRBV6-1 and TRBJ1-1, with 8 positions matching TRBD1. CDR3 length: 14 residues. The V gene end was trimmed by 2 bases and the J gene end by 6 bases; junction bases not matched to a gene: 5. Germline CDR1 is MNHNS and CDR2 is SASEGT. CDR3 DNA sequence: TGTGCCAGCAGTGAAAGGACAGGGTGGGCTGAAGCTTTCTTT. Its translation is CASSERTGWAEAFF.

The J gene is TRBJ2-7, the V gene TRBV5-1; 14 bases align to TRBD2. The ends lost 4 bases at V and 6 bases at J; junction bases unmatched: 15. The V gene's germline CDR1 is SGHRS and CDR2 YFSETQ. This CDR3 spans 18 amino acids. CDR3 in DNA: TGCGCCAGCAGCCGAGGACTAGCGGGGGGACTACGGCAAGGCGAGCAGTACTTC. This codes for CASSRGLAGGLRQGEQYF.

In its sample, this clone was seen once. The V call is TRBV6-6, the J call TRBJ2-1; D is possibly TRBD2 (5 bases). This CDR3 has 14 amino acids. The V and J ends lost 10 bases and 0 bases respectively, with 13 bases between them. CDR1 MNHNY and CDR2 SVGAGI come from the germline V gene (reference sequence). The CDR3 sequence: CATKLGSSYNEQFF. The CDR3 DNA reads TGTGCCACCAAACTAGGGAGCTCCTACAATGAGCAGTTCTTC.

CDR3 sequence (DNA): TGTGCCAGCAGTGCACAGGGTCGGGGCTACGAGCAGTACTTC. It codes for CASSAQGRGYEQYF. The V and J genes are TRBV6-2 or TRBV6-3 and TRBJ2-7; tentative D call: TRBD1 (6 bases). Germline CDR1 reads MNHEY; CDR2 reads SVGEGT. The germline V and J ends were trimmed by 5 bases and 3 bases, with 14 bases remaining between them. This CDR3 contains 14 residues.

This chain uses TRBV18 with TRBJ2-1; the D gene is possibly TRBD2 (5 bases). Germline V gene data show CDR1 as KGHSH and CDR2 as LQKENI. The CDR3 runs 15 residues. The ends were cut back, 1 base at V and 2 bases at J, with 9 bases in the middle. The CDR3 region is CASSPQSGTYNEQFF. CDR3 DNA sequence: TGTGCCAGCTCACCACAGAGCGGAACCTACAATGAGCAGTTCTTC.

This chain joins TRBV30 and TRBJ1-1; D may be TRBD1 (6 bases). Trimming shortened V by 2 bases and J by 4 bases, and 14 bases separated the two germline ends. Germline V lookup: CDR1 GTSNPN, CDR2 SVGIG (reference sequence). The CDR3 consists of 14 residues. CDR3 sequence reads: CAWSRGAGATEAFF. The CDR3 bases are TGTGCCTGGAGTAGGGGGGCGGGGGCCACTGAAGCTTTCTTT.

The rearrangement joins TRBV6-5 to TRBJ2-3, with 12 bases that match TRBD2. The CDR3 totals 15 residues. V gave up 5 bases and J gave up 11 bases; unmatched junction bases: 11. Germline V CDR1 and CDR2: MNHEY, SVGAGI. The CDR3 nucleotides are TGTGCCAGCAGTCCTGGGGGACTAGCGGGCGTATGGCAGTATTTT. Translation gives CASSPGGLAGVWQYF.

CDR3 nucleotide sequence: TGTGCCAGCAGACTAGCGGGAGCTTACAATGAGCAGTTCTTC. Amino acids: CASRLAGAYNEQFF. This chain links TRBV27 with TRBJ2-1; TRBD2 matches 11 bases. This CDR3 is built from 14 residues. V gave up 6 bases and J gave up 4 bases; unmatched junction bases: 2. Per the germline V gene, CDR1 is MNHEY and CDR2 is SMNVEV (reference sequence).

The CDR3 loop reads CAWSVAGYNEQFF. DNA for the CDR3: TGTGCCTGGAGTGTAGCAGGGTACAATGAGCAGTTCTTC. This sequence joins TRBV30 and TRBJ2-1; TRBD1 might be the D (5 bases). This CDR3 is built from 13 residues. The ends were cut back, 0 bases at V and 4 bases at J, with 7 bases in the middle. CDR1 is GTSNPN and CDR2 is SVGIG in the germline V gene (reference sequence). The entire variable domain, with the rest obtained from reference TRBV30 and TRBJ2-1, is as follows: SQTIHQWPATLVQPVGSPLSLECTVEGTSNPNLYWYRQAAGRGLQLLFYSVGIGQISSEVPQNLSASRPQDRQFILSSKKLLLSDSGFYLCAWSVAGYNEQFFGPGTRLTVL.

The V gene is TRBV6-2 or TRBV6-3, the J gene TRBJ1-5, with 8 bases that match TRBD1. The germline V gene has CDR1 MNHEY and CDR2 SVGEGT. The CDR3 consists of 15 residues. The ends lost 6 bases at V and 6 bases at J; junction bases unmatched: 10. The CDR3 loop is CASSPGQGRVQPQHF. The CDR3 bases are TGTGCCAGCAGCCCTGGACAGGGTCGCGTTCAGCCCCAGCATTTT.

This rearrangement joins TRBV24-1 to TRBJ2-2; 10 nucleotides align to TRBD1. This CDR3 region has 17 residues. Germline loops: CDR1 KGHDR, CDR2 SFDVKD. V trimming: 1 base; J trimming: 6 bases; junction bases outside the gene matches: 7. The CDR3 reads CATSDFSGTGAPGELFF. The CDR3 bases are TGTGCCACCAGTGATTTCAGCGGGACAGGGGCGCCCGGGGAGCTGTTTTTT.

The chain recombines TRBV5-1 with TRBJ2-7; 8 nucleotides align to TRBD1. In germline, CDR1 is SGHRS, CDR2 YFSETQ. The length of the CDR3 is 13 residues. V shed 3 bases, J shed 3 bases, and the junction held 2 bases outside the gene matches. The CDR3 protein is CASSWDRNYEQYF. CDR3 DNA: TGCGCCAGCAGCTGGGACAGGAACTACGAGCAGTACTTC. The complete variable domain, with remaining parts taken from reference TRBV5-1 and TRBJ2-7, reads KAGVTQTPRYLIKTRGQQVTLSCSPISGHRSVSWYQQTPGQGLQFLFEYFSETQRNKGNFPGRFSGRQFSNSRSEMNVSTLELGDSALYLCASSWDRNYEQYFGPGTRLTVT.